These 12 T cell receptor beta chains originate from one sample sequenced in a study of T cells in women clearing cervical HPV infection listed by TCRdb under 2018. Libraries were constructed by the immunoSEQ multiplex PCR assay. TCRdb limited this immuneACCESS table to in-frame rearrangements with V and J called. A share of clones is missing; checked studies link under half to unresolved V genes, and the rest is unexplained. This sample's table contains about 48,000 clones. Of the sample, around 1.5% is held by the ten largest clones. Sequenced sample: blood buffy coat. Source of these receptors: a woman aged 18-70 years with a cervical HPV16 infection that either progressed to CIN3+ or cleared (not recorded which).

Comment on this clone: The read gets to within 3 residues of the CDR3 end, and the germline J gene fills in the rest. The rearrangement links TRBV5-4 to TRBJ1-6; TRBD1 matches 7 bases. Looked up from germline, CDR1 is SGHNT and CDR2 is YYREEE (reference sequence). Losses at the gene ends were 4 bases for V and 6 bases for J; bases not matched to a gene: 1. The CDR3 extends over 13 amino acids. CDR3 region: CASSRDSNSPLHF. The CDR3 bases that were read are TGTGCCAGCAGCCGGGACAGTAATTCACCC.

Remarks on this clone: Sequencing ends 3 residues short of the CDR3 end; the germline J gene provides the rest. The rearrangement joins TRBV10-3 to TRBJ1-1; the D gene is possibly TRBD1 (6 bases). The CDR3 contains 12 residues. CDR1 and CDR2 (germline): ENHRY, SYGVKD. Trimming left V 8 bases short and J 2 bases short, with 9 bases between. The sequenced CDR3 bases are TGTGCCATCGGACAGCTTAACACTGAA. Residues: CAIGQLNTE. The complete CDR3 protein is CAIGQLNTEAFF.

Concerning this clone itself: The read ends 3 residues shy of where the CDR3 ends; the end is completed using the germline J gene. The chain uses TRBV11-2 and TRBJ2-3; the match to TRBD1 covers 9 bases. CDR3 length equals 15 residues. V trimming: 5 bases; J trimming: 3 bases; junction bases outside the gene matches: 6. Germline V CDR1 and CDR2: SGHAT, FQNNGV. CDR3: CASSADRGKTDTQYF. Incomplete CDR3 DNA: TGTGCCAGCAGCGCCGACAGGGGGAAGACAGATACG.

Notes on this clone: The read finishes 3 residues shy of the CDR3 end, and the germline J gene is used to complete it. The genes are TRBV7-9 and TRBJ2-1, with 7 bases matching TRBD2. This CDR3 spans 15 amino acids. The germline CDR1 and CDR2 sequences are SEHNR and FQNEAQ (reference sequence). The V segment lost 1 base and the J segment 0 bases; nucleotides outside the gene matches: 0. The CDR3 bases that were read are TGTGCCAGCAGCTTAGTAGCGGGCTCCTACAATGAG. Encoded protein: CASSLVAGSYNE. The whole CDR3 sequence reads CASSLVAGSYNEQFF. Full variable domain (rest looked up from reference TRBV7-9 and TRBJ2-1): DTGVSQNPRHKITKRGQNVTFRCDPISEHNRLYWYRQTLGQGPEFLTYFQNEAQLEKSRLLSDRFSAERPKGSFSTLEIQRTEQGDSAMYLCASSLVAGSYNEQFFGPGTRLTVL.

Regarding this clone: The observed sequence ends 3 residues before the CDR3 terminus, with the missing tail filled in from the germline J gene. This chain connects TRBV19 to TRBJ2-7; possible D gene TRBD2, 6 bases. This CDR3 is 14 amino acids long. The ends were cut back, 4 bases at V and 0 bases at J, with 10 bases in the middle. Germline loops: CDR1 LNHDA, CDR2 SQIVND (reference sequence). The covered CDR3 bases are TGTGCCAGTAGTAGGGACTCGGACTCCTACGAG. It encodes CASSRDSDSYE. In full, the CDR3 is CASSRDSDSYEQYF.

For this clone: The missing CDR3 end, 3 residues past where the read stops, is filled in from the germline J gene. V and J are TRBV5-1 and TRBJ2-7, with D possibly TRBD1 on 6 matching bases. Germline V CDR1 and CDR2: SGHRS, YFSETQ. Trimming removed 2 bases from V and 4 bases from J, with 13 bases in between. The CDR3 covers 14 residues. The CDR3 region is CASSFGTRAYEQYF. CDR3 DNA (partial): TGCGCCAGCAGCTTCGGGACAAGGGCATACGAG.

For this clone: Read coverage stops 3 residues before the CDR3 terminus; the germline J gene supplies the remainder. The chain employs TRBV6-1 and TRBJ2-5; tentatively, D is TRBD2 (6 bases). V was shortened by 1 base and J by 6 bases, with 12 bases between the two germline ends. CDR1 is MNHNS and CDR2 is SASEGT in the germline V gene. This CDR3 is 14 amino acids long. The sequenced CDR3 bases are TGTGCCAGCAGTGAAGACCTGACTAGAAAGACC. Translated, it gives CASSEDLTRKT. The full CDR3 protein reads CASSEDLTRKTQYF.

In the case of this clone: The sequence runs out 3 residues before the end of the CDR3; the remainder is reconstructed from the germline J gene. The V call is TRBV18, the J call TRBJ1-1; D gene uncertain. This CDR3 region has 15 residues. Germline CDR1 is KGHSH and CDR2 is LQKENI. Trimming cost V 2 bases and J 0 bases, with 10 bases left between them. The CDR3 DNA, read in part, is TGTGCCAGCTCACCAGGGCCGTCCTTGAACACTGAA. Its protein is CASSPGPSLNTE. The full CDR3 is CASSPGPSLNTEAFF.

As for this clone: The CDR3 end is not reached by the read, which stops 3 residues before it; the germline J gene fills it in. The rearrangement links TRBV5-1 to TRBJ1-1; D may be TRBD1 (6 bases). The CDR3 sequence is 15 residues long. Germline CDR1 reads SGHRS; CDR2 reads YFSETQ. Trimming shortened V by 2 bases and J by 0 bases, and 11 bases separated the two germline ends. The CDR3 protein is CASSFFQGMNTEAFF. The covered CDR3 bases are TGCGCCAGCAGCTTTTTTCAGGGGATGAACACTGAA.

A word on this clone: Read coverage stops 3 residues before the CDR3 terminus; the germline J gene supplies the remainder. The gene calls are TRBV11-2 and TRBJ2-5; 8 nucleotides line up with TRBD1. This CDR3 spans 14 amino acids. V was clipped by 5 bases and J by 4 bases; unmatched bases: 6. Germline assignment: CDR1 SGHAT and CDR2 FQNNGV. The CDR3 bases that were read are TGTGCCAGCAGCCGGACAGGGCTGGGAGAGACC. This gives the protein CASSRTGLGET. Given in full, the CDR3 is CASSRTGLGETQYF.

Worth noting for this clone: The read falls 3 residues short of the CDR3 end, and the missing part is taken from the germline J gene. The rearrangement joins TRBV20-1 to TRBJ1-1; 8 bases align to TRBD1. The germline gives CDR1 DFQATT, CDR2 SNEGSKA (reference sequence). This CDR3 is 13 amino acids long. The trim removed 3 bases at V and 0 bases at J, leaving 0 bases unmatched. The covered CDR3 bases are TGCAGTGCTAGGACAGGGGTGAACACTGAA. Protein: CSARTGVNTE. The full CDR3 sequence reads CSARTGVNTEAFF.

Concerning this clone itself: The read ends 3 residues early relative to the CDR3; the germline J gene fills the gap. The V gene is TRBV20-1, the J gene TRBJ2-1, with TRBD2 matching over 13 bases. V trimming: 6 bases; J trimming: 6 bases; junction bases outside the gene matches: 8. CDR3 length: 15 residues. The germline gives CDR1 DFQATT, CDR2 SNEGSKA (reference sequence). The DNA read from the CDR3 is TGCAGTGCCTTTAGACTAGCGGGAGGTTTCAATGAG. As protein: CSAFRLAGGFNE. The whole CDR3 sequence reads CSAFRLAGGFNEQFF.